The count of the clone carrying this TCR beta chain is one. Its matching antigen is unknown. This sample was included in a study of shared clonotypes between healthy human individuals. Findings of the study overall: An effect of sequencing depth on clonotype sharing among donors was expected.

Some clones are missing from TCRdb's copy, which holds only in-frame ones; the method was immunoSEQ multiplex PCR. The sample has about 2 million clones; less than 95% are singletons. Only CD45RO-negative cells positively selected for CCR7 counted as naive CD8 cells, so terminally differentiated effector memory CD45RA+ cells were excluded. Only Caucasian adults living in Nashville, Tennessee made up the donor group. This sequence originates from a man between 18 and 35 years old in good health. Sample: naive CD8+ T cells sorted from blood.

CDR3 loop: CSVGGTGAYNEQFF. DNA for the CDR3: TGCAGCGTTGGGGGGACAGGGGCCTACAATGAGCAGTTCTTC. This sequence joins TRBV29-1 and TRBJ2-1; TRBD1 matches 10 bases. The CDR3 extends over 14 amino acids. The germline gives CDR1 SQVTM, CDR2 ANQGSEA. The V gene end was trimmed by 4 bases and the J gene end by 2 bases; junction bases not matched to a gene: 2.